A single sample is the source of the 13 T cell receptor beta chains below, sequenced in a study of T cells in Graves' hyperthyroidism and ophthalmopathy. Amplification targeted TCR beta CDR3 regions from RNA transcripts. Using the HTBI primer set, a first-round RT-PCR was run on the TCR CDR3. TCRdb re-derived calls from the multiplex PCR reads in MiXCR, one entry per CDR3 protein. The sample lists a few hundred thousand distinct CDR3 sequences, about 15% occurring once. Sequencing was carried out using blood. Source of these receptors: a woman in her twenties or thirties with Graves' hyperthyroidism.

There are many counts of this clonotype. The chain employs TRBV6-1 and TRBJ2-3; D gene ambiguous. From germline, CDR1 is MNHNS and CDR2 SASEGT. The CDR3 totals 15 residues. Trimming took 5 bases from V and 0 from J, leaving 12 bases between them. The CDR3 spells CASSYSGPSTDTQYF. CDR3 coding DNA: TGTGCCAGCAGTTATTCCGGGCCCAGCACAGATACGCAGTATTTT.

The rearrangement links TRBV20-1 to TRBJ2-3; 13 bases align to TRBD2. V dropped 6 bases and J dropped 6; count of bases not matched to a gene: 6. In germline, CDR1 is DFQATT, CDR2 SNEGSKA (reference sequence). The CDR3 runs 14 residues. The CDR3 bases are TGCAGTGCGGGACGGACTAGCGGGAGCGATACGCAGTATTTT. Residues: CSAGRTSGSDTQYF.

The chain combines TRBV6-1 with TRBJ2-7; 9 bases match TRBD1. Germline values: CDR1 MNHNS, CDR2 SASEGT. The CDR3 has 13 residues. The V and J ends lost 5 bases and 6 bases, in that order; junction bases with no gene match: 5. DNA of the CDR3: TGTGCCAGCAGTCCCGCACAGGGGGCCGAGCAGTACTTC. This gives the protein CASSPAQGAEQYF.

This clonotype was seen ten or more times. CDR3 residues: CASSYGSGRDTGELFF. DNA of the CDR3: TGTGCCAGCAGTTACGGTAGCGGGAGAGACACCGGGGAGCTGTTTTTT. The chain combines TRBV6-5 with TRBJ2-2, with 9 positions matching TRBD2. V shed 2 bases, J shed 3 bases, and the junction held 4 bases outside the gene matches. CDR1 and CDR2 from the germline V gene are MNHEY and SVGAGI. The CDR3 is 16 amino acids.

The sample holds a few counts of this clonotype. The CDR3, as DNA: TGTGCCAGTAGTATAAGACAGGGACAAACTAACTATGGCTACACCTTC. Translating gives CASSIRQGQTNYGYTF. The chain employs TRBV19 and TRBJ1-2, with 7 nucleotides matching TRBD1. V gave up 2 bases and J gave up 0 bases; unmatched junction bases: 6. The CDR3 extends over 16 amino acids. Germline V lookup: CDR1 LNHDA, CDR2 SQIVND (reference sequence).

This clonotype was seen more than once but under ten times. This chain uses TRBV12-3 or TRBV12-4 with TRBJ2-1; 7 bases agree with TRBD1. The V segment lost 5 bases and the J segment 4 bases; nucleotides outside the gene matches: 5. The CDR3 loop spans 14 amino acids. The CDR3 loop is CASSQSGGYNEQFF. The CDR3 bases are TGTGCCAGCAGTCAATCAGGGGGTTACAATGAGCAGTTCTTC.

The V call is TRBV20-1, the J call TRBJ2-2; unclear D gene. The V gene's germline CDR1 is DFQATT and CDR2 SNEGSKA (reference sequence). With 4 bases removed from V and 0 bases from J, the gap between germline ends came to 9 bases. This CDR3 is 14 amino acids long. CDR3 DNA: TGCAGTGCTACCCGACCCGCGAACACCGGGGAGCTGTTTTTT. Encoded protein: CSATRPANTGELFF.

This chain connects TRBV3-1 to TRBJ2-1; 11 positions agree with TRBD2. The CDR3 spans 16 residues. V lost 1 base and J lost 9; bases outside the gene matches: 8. Germline CDR1 and CDR2: LGHDT and YNNKEL (reference sequence). The CDR3 DNA sequence: TGTGCCAGCAGCCAAGTTAGCGGGAGGGCCCGCGGTGAGCAGTTCTTC. Its protein is CASSQVSGRARGEQFF.

The chain recombines TRBV28 with TRBJ1-2; tentatively, D is TRBD1 (5 bases). The germline V and J ends were trimmed by 3 bases and 4 bases, with 12 bases remaining between them. This CDR3 is built from 14 residues. The germline gives CDR1 MDHEN, CDR2 SYDVKM. The DNA for the CDR3 is TGTGCCAGCAGTTTCCGAGGGGCGGCCTATGGCTACACCTTC. Its protein product is CASSFRGAAYGYTF.

In this sample, this clonotype turned up many times. J is TRBJ2-3 and V is TRBV7-9; 15 positions match TRBD2. Germline CDR1 reads SEHNR; CDR2 reads FQNEAQ (reference sequence). Trimming at V came to 5 bases and at J to 5 bases, leaving 8 bases not matched to a gene. CDR3 length: 17 residues. CDR3 sequence reads: CASSPGLAGGVRDTQYF. For the CDR3, the DNA is TGTGCCAGCAGCCCGGGACTAGCGGGAGGCGTAAGAGATACGCAGTATTTT.

The genes are TRBV11-2 and TRBJ1-1; no firm D call. CDR1 and CDR2 (germline): SGHAT, FQNNGV. CDR3 size: 13 residues. Deletions cut 0 bases from V and 11 bases from J, with 13 bases between. Here the CDR3 DNA reads TGTGCCAGCAGCTTAGAGGAGTCCCTTGGGGCTTTCTTT. It yields the protein CASSLEESLGAFF. The full variable domain, completed using reference TRBV11-2 and TRBJ1-1, is EAGVAQSPRYKIIEKRQSVAFWCNPISGHATLYWYQQILGQGPKLLIQFQNNGVVDDSQLPKDRFSAERLKGVDSTLKIQPAKLEDSAVYLCASSLEESLGAFFGQGTRLTVV.

V is TRBV5-1 and J is TRBJ1-4; no firm D call. V was cut by 4 bases and J by 5 bases, with 18 bases left in between. CDR3 length: 16 amino acids. The germline CDR1 and CDR2 sequences are SGHRS and YFSETQ. This chain's CDR3 is CASSLRSGGLNEKLFF. The CDR3 nucleotides are TGCGCCAGCAGCCTGCGGTCGGGAGGACTAAATGAAAAACTGTTTTTT.

This clonotype was observed a few times. The chain couples TRBV20-1 to TRBJ2-1; tentative D call: TRBD2 (5 bases). The germline gives CDR1 DFQATT, CDR2 SNEGSKA (reference sequence). CDR3 size: 15 residues. Trimming took off 2 bases at V and 3 bases at J, with 14 bases between the two ends. CDR3 loop: CSARKASTFYNEQFF. CDR3 DNA sequence: TGCAGTGCTAGAAAGGCTAGCACTTTCTACAATGAGCAGTTCTTC.